This paragraph reports one T cell receptor (beta chain). What it binds is unknown. Using immunoSEQ multiplex PCR, the repertoire was profiled, and TCRdb retains in-frame clones only, with some absent. Of 95,000 to 150,000 clones listed, about 87% were seen once; the top ten hold over 6%. The data belong to a study of radiotherapy plus CTLA-4 blockade in lung cancer. Overall study findings and caveats: Expansion in blood of tumor-derived TCR clones was seen after radiotherapy plus ipilimumab.

The germline gives CDR1 SQVTM, CDR2 ANQGSEA. V shed 7 bases and J 5 bases; nucleotides not matched to a gene: 14. The CDR3 is made up of 16 amino acids. This TCR was recovered from a human donor with non-small cell lung cancer that progressed on radiotherapy plus ipilimumab. Sequenced here: peripheral blood, sampled from a patient treated with radiotherapy plus ipilimumab. The rearrangement joins TRBV29-1 to TRBJ2-2, with TRBD2 matching 9 bases. The CDR3 DNA reads TGCAGCGCGAGACGGCCGGGACTAGCAGATACCGGGGAGCTGTTTTTT. This sequence encodes CSARRPGLADTGELFF.